The 12 T cell receptor beta chains below all came from one sample that was sequenced in a study of identical twins. TCRdb re-called the 5' RACE reads with MiXCR, one entry per CDR3 protein. Counted here are around 220,000 distinct CDR3 sequences, more than 13% occurring once; the ten biggest clones make up approximately 9.3%. Sequences were obtained from memory (CD45RO+) T cells sorted from blood. The source of these receptors is a woman between 18 and 29 years old in good health.

This clonotype was recorded at least ten times. The chain combines TRBV20-1 with TRBJ2-7, with 11 bases lining up with TRBD1. Germline V CDR1 and CDR2: DFQATT, SNEGSKA (reference sequence). This CDR3 has 13 residues. With 5 bases clipped from V and 4 bases from J, the junction kept 4 bases outside the gene matches. The CDR3 loop is CSAPGQGAYEQYF. The CDR3 DNA reads TGCAGTGCTCCCGGACAGGGGGCATACGAGCAGTACTTC.

The chain couples TRBV5-1 to TRBJ1-1, with D unresolved. CDR1 and CDR2 from the germline V gene are SGHRS and YFSETQ. Trimming left V 4 bases short and J 6 bases short, with 10 bases between. This CDR3 contains 12 residues. This CDR3 reads CASSLADSEAFF. Written as DNA, the CDR3 is TGCGCCAGCAGCCTGGCGGATTCTGAAGCTTTCTTT.

V gene TRBV5-6 combines with J gene TRBJ2-1, with TRBD1 matching over 7 bases. CDR1 and CDR2 (germline): SGHDT, YYEEEE. The ends lost 3 bases at V and 0 bases at J; junction bases unmatched: 6. This CDR3 spans 16 amino acids. The CDR3 sequence is CASSSSDRASYNEQFF. Here the CDR3 DNA reads TGTGCCAGCAGCTCTTCAGACAGGGCCTCCTACAATGAGCAGTTCTTC.

The chain joins TRBV11-2 to TRBJ2-7, with TRBD1 identical over 9 bases. After removal of 3 bases from V and 6 bases from J, the junction contained 3 bases not matched to a gene. CDR1 is SGHAT, CDR2 FQNNGV, per germline. This CDR3 spans 13 amino acids. CDR3 region: CASSLGQGGEQYF. The DNA for the CDR3 is TGTGCCAGCAGCTTGGGACAGGGCGGCGAGCAGTACTTC.

Only a few counts were recorded for this clonotype. The chain joins TRBV3-1 to TRBJ2-5; the D is unclear. The germline V gene encodes CDR1 LGHDT and CDR2 YNNKEL (reference sequence). Deletions cut 1 base from V and 5 bases from J, with 8 bases between. This CDR3 has 13 residues. CDR3 sequence reads: CASSQGFRETQYF. In DNA form, the CDR3 reads TGTGCCAGCAGCCAAGGCTTTAGGGAGACCCAGTACTTC.

This chain connects TRBV5-1 to TRBJ1-1; D unclear. Germline CDR1 and CDR2: SGHRS and YFSETQ. V lost 0 bases, J lost 4 bases, and 13 bases lay in between. The CDR3 is 15 residues long. CDR3 region: CASSLGIWDSTEAFF. In nucleotides, the CDR3 is TGCGCCAGCAGCTTGGGGATTTGGGATAGCACTGAAGCTTTCTTT.

The chain carries TRBV20-1 and TRBJ1-1; maybe TRBD1 (6 bases). Trimming pared 2 bases from V and 4 bases from J, leaving 11 bases between. This CDR3 has 13 amino acids. Germline V gives CDR1 DFQATT, CDR2 SNEGSKA (reference sequence). The CDR3 DNA reads as TGCAGTGCTAGATTCTTAGGGGGCACTGAAGCTTTCTTT. It codes for CSARFLGGTEAFF.

V usage is TRBV7-2 and J usage is TRBJ2-5, with TRBD1 as a possible D gene (6 bases). Trimming left V 4 bases short and J 5 bases short, with 17 bases between. The length of the CDR3 is 15 residues. Germline assignment: CDR1 SGHTA and CDR2 FQGNSA. The CDR3 spells CASSSVGARVETQYF. The DNA for the CDR3 is TGTGCCAGCAGCTCAGTGGGGGCGCGGGTCGAGACCCAGTACTTC.

This chain joins TRBV3-1 and TRBJ2-1, with TRBD1 identical over 7 bases. Germline V lookup: CDR1 LGHDT, CDR2 YNNKEL (reference sequence). The CDR3 spans 14 residues. The V gene end was trimmed by 4 bases and the J gene end by 6 bases; junction bases not matched to a gene: 6. The CDR3 nucleotides read TGTGCCAGCAGCCGTCGACAGGGTAGCAATGAGCAGTTCTTC. It is translated as CASSRRQGSNEQFF.

The V gene is TRBV9, the J gene TRBJ2-3, with D hard to call. CDR3 size: 16 residues. Germline CDR1 and CDR2: SGDLS and YYNGEE. The V gene lost 3 bases and the J gene lost 2 bases, with 16 bases spanning the gap. CDR3 nucleotides: TGTGCCAGCAGCGCGAGACCCGTCCGCTCCACAGATACGCAGTATTTT. As protein: CASSARPVRSTDTQYF.

This chain connects TRBV7-9 to TRBJ2-5; D possibly corresponds to TRBD1 (6 bases). CDR3 length: 14 amino acids. Trimming left V 5 bases short and J 1 base short, with 11 bases between. CDR1 and CDR2 from the germline V gene are SEHNR and FQNEAQ (reference sequence). CDR3 region: CASSVWDTQETQYF. CDR3 nucleotides: TGTGCCAGCAGCGTCTGGGACACCCAAGAGACCCAGTACTTC.

This clonotype was seen repeatedly, ten times or more. The V and J genes are TRBV29-1 and TRBJ2-7, with D possibly matching TRBD1 (5 bases). CDR1 SQVTM and CDR2 ANQGSEA come from the germline V gene. The CDR3 has 14 amino acids. The ends were cut back, 5 bases at V and 3 bases at J, with 17 bases in the middle. In DNA, the CDR3 is TGCAGCGTTTCCGTAACAGGTTCCGACTACGAGCAGTACTTC. It yields the protein CSVSVTGSDYEQYF.